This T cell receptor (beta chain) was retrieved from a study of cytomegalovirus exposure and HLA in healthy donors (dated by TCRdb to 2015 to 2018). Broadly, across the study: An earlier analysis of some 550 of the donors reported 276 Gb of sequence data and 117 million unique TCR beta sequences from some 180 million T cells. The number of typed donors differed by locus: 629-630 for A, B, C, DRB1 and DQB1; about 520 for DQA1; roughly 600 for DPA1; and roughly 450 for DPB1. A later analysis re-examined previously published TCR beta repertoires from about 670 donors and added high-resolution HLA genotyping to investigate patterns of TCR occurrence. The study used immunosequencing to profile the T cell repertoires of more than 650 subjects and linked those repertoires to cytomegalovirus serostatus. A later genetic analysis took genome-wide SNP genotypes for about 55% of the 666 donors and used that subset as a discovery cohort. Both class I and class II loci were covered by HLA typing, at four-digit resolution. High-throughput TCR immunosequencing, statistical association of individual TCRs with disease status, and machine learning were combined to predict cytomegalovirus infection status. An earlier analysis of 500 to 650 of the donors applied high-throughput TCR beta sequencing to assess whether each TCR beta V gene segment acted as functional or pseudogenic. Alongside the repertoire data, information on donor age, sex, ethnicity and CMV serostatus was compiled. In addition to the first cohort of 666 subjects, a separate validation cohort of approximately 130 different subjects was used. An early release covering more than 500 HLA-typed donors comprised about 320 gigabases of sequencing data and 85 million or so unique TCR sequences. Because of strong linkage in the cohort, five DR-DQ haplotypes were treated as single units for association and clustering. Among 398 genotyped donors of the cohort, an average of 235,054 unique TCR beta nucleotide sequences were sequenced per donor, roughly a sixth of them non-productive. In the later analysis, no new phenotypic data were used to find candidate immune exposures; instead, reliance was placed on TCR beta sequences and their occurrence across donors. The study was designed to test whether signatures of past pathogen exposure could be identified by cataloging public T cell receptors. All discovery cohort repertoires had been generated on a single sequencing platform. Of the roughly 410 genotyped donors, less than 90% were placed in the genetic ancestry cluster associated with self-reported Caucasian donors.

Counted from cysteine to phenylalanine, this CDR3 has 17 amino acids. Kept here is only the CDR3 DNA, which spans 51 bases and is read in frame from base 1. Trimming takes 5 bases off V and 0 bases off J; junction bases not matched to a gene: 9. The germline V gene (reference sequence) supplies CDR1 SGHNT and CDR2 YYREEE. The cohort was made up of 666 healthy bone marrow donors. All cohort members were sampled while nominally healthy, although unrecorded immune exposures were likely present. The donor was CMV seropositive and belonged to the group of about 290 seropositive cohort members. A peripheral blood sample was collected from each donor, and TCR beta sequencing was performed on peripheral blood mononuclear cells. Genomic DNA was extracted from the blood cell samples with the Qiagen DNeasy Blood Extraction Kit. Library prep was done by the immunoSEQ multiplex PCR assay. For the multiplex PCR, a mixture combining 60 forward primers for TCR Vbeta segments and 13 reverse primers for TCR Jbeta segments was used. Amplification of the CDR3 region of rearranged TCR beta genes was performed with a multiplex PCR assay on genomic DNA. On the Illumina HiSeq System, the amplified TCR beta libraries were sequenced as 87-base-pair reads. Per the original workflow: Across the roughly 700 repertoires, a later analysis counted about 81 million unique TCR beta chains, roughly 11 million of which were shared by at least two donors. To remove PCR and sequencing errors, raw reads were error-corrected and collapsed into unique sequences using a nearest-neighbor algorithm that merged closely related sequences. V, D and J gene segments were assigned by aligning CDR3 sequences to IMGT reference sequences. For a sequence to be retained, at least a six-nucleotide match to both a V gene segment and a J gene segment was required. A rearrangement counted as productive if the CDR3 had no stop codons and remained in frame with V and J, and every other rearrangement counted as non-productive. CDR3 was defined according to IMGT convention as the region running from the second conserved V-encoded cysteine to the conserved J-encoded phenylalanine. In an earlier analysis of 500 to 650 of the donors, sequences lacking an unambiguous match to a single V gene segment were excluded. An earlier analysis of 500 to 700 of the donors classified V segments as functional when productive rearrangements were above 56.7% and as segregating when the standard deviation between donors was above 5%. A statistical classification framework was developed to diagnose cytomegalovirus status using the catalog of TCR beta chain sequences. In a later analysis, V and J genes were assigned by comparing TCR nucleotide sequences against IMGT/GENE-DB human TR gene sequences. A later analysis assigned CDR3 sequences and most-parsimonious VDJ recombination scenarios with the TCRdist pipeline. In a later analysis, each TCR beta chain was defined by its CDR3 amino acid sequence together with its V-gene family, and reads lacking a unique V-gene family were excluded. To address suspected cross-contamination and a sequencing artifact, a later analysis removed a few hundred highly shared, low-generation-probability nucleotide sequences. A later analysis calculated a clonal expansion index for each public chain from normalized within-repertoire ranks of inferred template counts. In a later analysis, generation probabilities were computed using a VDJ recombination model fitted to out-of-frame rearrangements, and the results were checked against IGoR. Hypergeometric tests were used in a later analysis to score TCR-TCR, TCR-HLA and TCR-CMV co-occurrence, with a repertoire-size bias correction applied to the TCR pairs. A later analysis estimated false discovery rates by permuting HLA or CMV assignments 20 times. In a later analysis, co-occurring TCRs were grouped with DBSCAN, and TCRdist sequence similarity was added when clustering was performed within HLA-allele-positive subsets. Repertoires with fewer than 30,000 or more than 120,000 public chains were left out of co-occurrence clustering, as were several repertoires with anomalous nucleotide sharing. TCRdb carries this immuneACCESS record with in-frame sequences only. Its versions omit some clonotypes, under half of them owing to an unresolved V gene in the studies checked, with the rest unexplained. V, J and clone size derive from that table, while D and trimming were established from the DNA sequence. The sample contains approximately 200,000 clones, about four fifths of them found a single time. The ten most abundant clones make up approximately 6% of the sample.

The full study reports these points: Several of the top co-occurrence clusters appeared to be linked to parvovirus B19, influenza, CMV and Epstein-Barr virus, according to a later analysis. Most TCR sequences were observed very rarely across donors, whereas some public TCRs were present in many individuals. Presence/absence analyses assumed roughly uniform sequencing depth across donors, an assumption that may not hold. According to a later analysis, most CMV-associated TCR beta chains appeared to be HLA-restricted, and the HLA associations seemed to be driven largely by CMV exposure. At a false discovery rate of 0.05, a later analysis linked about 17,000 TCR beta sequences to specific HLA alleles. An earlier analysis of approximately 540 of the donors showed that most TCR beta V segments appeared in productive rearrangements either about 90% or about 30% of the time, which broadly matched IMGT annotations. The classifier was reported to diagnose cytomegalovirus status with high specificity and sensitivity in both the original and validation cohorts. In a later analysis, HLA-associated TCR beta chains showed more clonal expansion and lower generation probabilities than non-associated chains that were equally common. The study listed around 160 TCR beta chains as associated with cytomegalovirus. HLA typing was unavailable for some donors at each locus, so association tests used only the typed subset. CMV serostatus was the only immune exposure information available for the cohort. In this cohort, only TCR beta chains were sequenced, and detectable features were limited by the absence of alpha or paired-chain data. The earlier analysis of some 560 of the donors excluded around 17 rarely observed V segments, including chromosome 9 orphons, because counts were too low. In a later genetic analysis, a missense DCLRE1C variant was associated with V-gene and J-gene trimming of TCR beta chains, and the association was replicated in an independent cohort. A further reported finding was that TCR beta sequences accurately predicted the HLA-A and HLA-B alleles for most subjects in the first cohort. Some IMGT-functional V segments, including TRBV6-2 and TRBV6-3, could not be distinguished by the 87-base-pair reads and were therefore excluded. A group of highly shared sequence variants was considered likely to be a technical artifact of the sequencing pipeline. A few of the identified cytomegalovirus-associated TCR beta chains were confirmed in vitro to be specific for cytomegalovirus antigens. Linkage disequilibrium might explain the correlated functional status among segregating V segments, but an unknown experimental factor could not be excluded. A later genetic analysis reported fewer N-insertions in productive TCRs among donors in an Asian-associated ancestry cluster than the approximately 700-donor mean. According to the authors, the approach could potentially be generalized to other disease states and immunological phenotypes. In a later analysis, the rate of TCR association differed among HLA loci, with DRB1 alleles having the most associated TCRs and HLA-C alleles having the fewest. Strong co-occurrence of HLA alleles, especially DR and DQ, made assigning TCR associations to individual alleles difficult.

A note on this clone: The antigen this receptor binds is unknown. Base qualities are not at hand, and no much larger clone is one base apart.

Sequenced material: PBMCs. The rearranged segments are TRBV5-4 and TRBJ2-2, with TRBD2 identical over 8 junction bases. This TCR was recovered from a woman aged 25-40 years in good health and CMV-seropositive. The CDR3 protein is CASSKMPGLANTGELFF. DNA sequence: TGTGCCAGCAGTAAGATGCCGGGACTAGCGAACACCGGGGAGCTGTTTTTT. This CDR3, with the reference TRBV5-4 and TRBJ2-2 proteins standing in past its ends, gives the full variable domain ETGVTQSPTHLIKTRGQQVTLRCSSQSGHNTVSWYQQALGQGPQFIFQYYREEENGRGNFPPRFSGLQFPNYSSELNVNALELDDSALYLCASSKMPGLANTGELFFGEGSRLTVL.